Following are 16 T cell receptor beta chains from one sample sequenced in a study of T cells in Graves' hyperthyroidism and ophthalmopathy. Amplification yielded TCR beta CDR3 regions, with RNA transcripts as the source. Using the HTBI primer set, a first-round RT-PCR was run on the TCR CDR3. One entry per CDR3 protein results from TCRdb running MiXCR on the multiplex PCR reads. This sample carries around 700,000 distinct CDR3 sequences, about 19% of them seen once, and the ten largest clones take over 15%. Sequenced: blood. Source of these receptors: a woman aged 45-65 years with Graves' hyperthyroidism that later progressed to Graves' ophthalmopathy.

The J gene is TRBJ2-3, the V gene TRBV5-1; D gene unclear. V was trimmed by 4 bases and J by 0 bases, leaving 21 bases between them. Per the germline V gene, CDR1 is SGHRS and CDR2 is YFSETQ. CDR3 length equals 18 residues. Here the CDR3 DNA reads TGCGCCAGCAGCCCCCTTGCGCCTGTCGCAACTAGCACAGATACGCAGTATTTT. This sequence encodes CASSPLAPVATSTDTQYF.

This clonotype was counted many times. J is TRBJ1-2 and V is TRBV3-1; the D gene is possibly TRBD1 (5 bases). Germline V gives CDR1 LGHDT, CDR2 YNNKEL (reference sequence). Trimming took off 0 bases at V and 8 bases at J, with 10 bases between the two ends. The CDR3 is 13 residues long. The CDR3 bases are TGTGCCAGCAGCCAAGAGAGAAGGGACGGCTACACCTTC. Translating it yields CASSQERRDGYTF.

This clonotype has ten or more counts. This chain connects TRBV20-1 to TRBJ1-5, with D maybe TRBD1 (5 bases). Germline assignment: CDR1 DFQATT and CDR2 SNEGSKA (reference sequence). V lost 2 bases to trimming and J lost 9 bases, with 14 bases between them. This CDR3 contains 13 residues. CDR3 nucleotide sequence: TGCAGTGCTAGATCTTCGGGGGTTGCGCCCCAGCATTTT. It translates to CSARSSGVAPQHF.

In this sample, this clonotype turned up a few times. V and J are TRBV7-9 and TRBJ2-3; 8 nucleotides line up with TRBD1. Germline assignment: CDR1 SEHNR and CDR2 FQNEAQ (reference sequence). The CDR3 has 14 amino acids. The V segment lost 4 bases and the J segment 4 bases; nucleotides outside the gene matches: 4. The CDR3 DNA reads TGTGCCAGCAGCTATGGACAGGGATCAGATACGCAGTATTTT. Translated: CASSYGQGSDTQYF. Together with reference TRBV7-9 and TRBJ2-3, the CDR3 gives the full variable domain: DTGVSQNPRHKITKRGQNVTFRCDPISEHNRLYWYRQTLGQGPEFLTYFQNEAQLEKSRLLSDRFSAERPKGSFSTLEIQRTEQGDSAMYLCASSYGQGSDTQYFGPGTRLTVL.

Many counts were recorded for this clonotype. The V and J genes are TRBV3-1 and TRBJ1-4, with D unclear. Trimming cost V 1 base and J 5 bases, with 5 bases left between them. Per the germline V gene, CDR1 is LGHDT and CDR2 is YNNKEL (reference sequence). The CDR3 runs 13 residues. This CDR3 reads CASSQARNEKLFF. For the CDR3, the DNA is TGTGCCAGCAGCCAAGCCAGGAATGAAAAACTGTTTTTT.

This clonotype was found a few times. V is TRBV19 and J is TRBJ2-3; 8 bases line up with TRBD2. The germline CDR1 and CDR2 sequences are LNHDA and SQIVND (reference sequence). This CDR3 is 15 amino acids long. J lost 0 bases, V lost 2 bases, and 1 base had no gene match. DNA of the CDR3: TGTGCCAGTAGTATAACGGGGGGGAGCACAGATACGCAGTATTTT. Protein: CASSITGGSTDTQYF.

This clonotype was seen more than once but under ten times. The V and J genes are TRBV6-6 and TRBJ1-5; D is uncertain. V was cut by 2 bases and J by 6 bases, with 8 bases left in between. CDR1 is MNHNY and CDR2 is SVGAGI in the germline V gene (reference sequence). This CDR3 is 13 amino acids long. CDR3 sequence reads: CASSYRGFQPQHF. The CDR3 nucleotides are TGTGCCAGCAGTTACAGAGGGTTTCAGCCCCAGCATTTT.

This clonotype came up a few times. The J gene is TRBJ1-6, the V gene TRBV4-2; 9 nucleotides match TRBD1. The CDR3 has 14 residues. CDR1 LGHNA and CDR2 YNFKEQ come from the germline V gene. V gave up 4 bases and J gave up 9 bases; unmatched junction bases: 4. The CDR3 region is CASSLGQGSSPLHF. The CDR3 coding sequence is TGTGCCAGCAGCCTCGGACAGGGGAGTTCACCCCTCCACTTT.

This clonotype came up a few times. The V call is TRBV7-6, the J call TRBJ2-3; possibly TRBD1 or TRBD2 for D (6 bases each). This CDR3 contains 16 residues. V was trimmed by 4 bases and J by 1 base, leaving 15 bases between them. Germline loops: CDR1 SGHVS, CDR2 FNYEAQ. The CDR3 spells CASSSGEAGGTDTQYF. CDR3 nucleotides: TGTGCCAGCAGCTCCGGGGAGGCAGGGGGCACAGATACGCAGTATTTT.

The rearrangement uses TRBV15 and TRBJ2-7; D possibly corresponds to TRBD1 (5 bases). The length of the CDR3 is 13 residues. V lost 3 bases, J lost 1 base, and 7 bases lay in between. Germline loops: CDR1 LNHNV, CDR2 YYDKDF (reference sequence). CDR3 nucleotide sequence: TGTGCCACCAGCAGGGACACTTCCTACGAGCAGTACTTC. Translating gives CATSRDTSYEQYF. The full variable domain, its missing parts supplied by reference TRBV15 and TRBJ2-7, is DAMVIQNPRYQVTQFGKPVTLSCSQTLNHNVMYWYQQKSSQAPKLLFHYYDKDFNNEADTPDNFQSRRPNTSFCFLDIRSPGLGDTAMYLCATSRDTSYEQYFGPGTRLTVT.

This clonotype has only one observation. The V and J genes are TRBV4-1 and TRBJ1-2; 8 bases align to TRBD1. The junction had 17 bases not matched to a gene; V was cut back by 6 bases and J by 5 bases. The CDR3 has 17 amino acids. Germline V gene data show CDR1 as MGHRA and CDR2 as YSYEKL. The chain's CDR3 is CASRGFSQGALGYGYTF. CDR3 sequence (DNA): TGCGCCAGCAGGGGCTTTAGCCAGGGGGCTTTGGGGTATGGCTACACCTTC.

The rearrangement joins TRBV20-1 to TRBJ2-1, with D possibly being TRBD2 (7 bases). Germline V gene data show CDR1 as DFQATT and CDR2 as SNEGSKA (reference sequence). This CDR3 has 12 amino acids. Trimming took off 3 bases at V and 10 bases at J, with 13 bases between the two ends. The CDR3 here is CSASAGAREQFF. The DNA for the CDR3 is TGCAGTGCTAGCGCGGGGGCAAGGGAGCAGTTCTTC.

The chain recombines TRBV27 with TRBJ1-1; D ambiguous. Germline V lookup: CDR1 MNHEY, CDR2 SMNVEV (reference sequence). V was trimmed by 7 bases and J by 1 base, leaving 13 bases between them. The CDR3 runs 14 residues. CDR3 sequence (DNA): TGTGCCAGCACCCCAGAGGGCGGGAACACTGAAGCTTTCTTT. It translates to CASTPEGGNTEAFF.

Turning to this clonotype: Given a much more abundant clone one base away, this may be a read error. The chain uses TRBV5-1 and TRBJ2-3; possible D gene TRBD1, 6 bases. CDR1 and CDR2 (germline): SGHRS, YFSETQ. The CDR3 loop spans 14 amino acids. DNA of the CDR3: TGCGCCAGCAAGGAGAGAGGGATGACAGGTACGCAGTATTTT. Its translation: CASKERGMTGTQYF.

This clonotype was observed many times. J is TRBJ2-7 and V is TRBV6-5, with 7 bases identical to TRBD1. V lost 0 bases to trimming and J lost 5 bases; unmatched junction nucleotides: 7. The germline CDR1 and CDR2 sequences are MNHEY and SVGAGI. The CDR3 contains 15 residues. CDR3 bases: TGTGCCAGCAGTTACTCGATGACAGGGAAAAACGAGCAGTACTTC. Its translation: CASSYSMTGKNEQYF.

V gene TRBV6-6 combines with J gene TRBJ2-2, with a possible D match to TRBD1 (6 bases). V was clipped by 2 bases and J by 7 bases, with 11 bases between them. Germline CDR1 reads MNHNY; CDR2 reads SVGAGI (reference sequence). The CDR3 loop spans 14 amino acids. The CDR3 region is CASSYLRGFGELFF. DNA of the CDR3: TGTGCCAGCAGTTACCTCAGGGGTTTCGGGGAGCTGTTTTTT.